The 18 T cell receptor beta chains presented below share a single source sample, sequenced in a study of blood T cell repertoires in COVID-19. TCRdb keeps only in-frame clones here, not all; method: immunoSEQ multiplex PCR. The repertoire has several thousand clones, more than 90% of them found once; the top ten carry 4% to 5%. The specimen sequenced was peripheral blood. All receptors come from a woman in her fifties or sixties with active COVID-19.

This clone was recorded once. The chain carries TRBV11-1 and TRBJ2-3; 9 nucleotides match TRBD2. Germline-derived CDR1 and CDR2 are SGHAT and FQDESV (reference sequence). V shed 3 bases and J 4 bases; nucleotides not matched to a gene: 8. The CDR3 consists of 16 residues. CDR3 sequence: CASSFVGGRAADTQYF. The DNA for the CDR3 is TGTGCCAGCAGCTTCGTCGGCGGGAGGGCGGCAGATACGCAGTATTTT.

The rearrangement links TRBV6-5 to TRBJ2-7; 10 nucleotides match TRBD1. Germline loops: CDR1 MNHEY, CDR2 SVGAGI. V lost 2 bases to trimming and J lost 3 bases; unmatched junction nucleotides: 4. The CDR3 contains 15 residues. In DNA form, the CDR3 reads TGTGCCAGCAGTTACCTCGGGGACAGGGGCTACGAGCAGTACTTC. Protein: CASSYLGDRGYEQYF.

This chain links TRBV7-8 with TRBJ2-5, with 8 bases matching TRBD1. V dropped 1 base and J dropped 4; count of bases not matched to a gene: 11. Germline V gene data show CDR1 as SGHVS and CDR2 as FQNEAQ. The CDR3 loop spans 17 amino acids. CDR3 amino acids: CASSLVLGQGAGETQYF. CDR3 nucleotides: TGTGCCAGCAGCTTAGTCCTCGGGCAGGGGGCGGGAGAGACCCAGTACTTC.

This clone was found a few times. This chain connects TRBV2 to TRBJ1-2, with unresolved D. CDR3 size: 15 residues. The V gene lost 5 bases and the J gene lost 4 bases, with 17 bases spanning the gap. The germline V gene has CDR1 SNHLY and CDR2 FYNNEI. In DNA form, the CDR3 reads TGTGCCAGCAGTACTGAAGAATCCTCCTTCTATGGCTACACCTTC. This translates into CASSTEESSFYGYTF.

The J gene is TRBJ1-2, the V gene TRBV19; no clear D. CDR3 length: 15 amino acids. V shed 5 bases and J shed 1 base, with 14 bases lying between them. CDR1 LNHDA and CDR2 SQIVND come from the germline V gene (reference sequence). The DNA for the CDR3 is TGTGCCAGTAGTTCCCGTGGAGGCTTTAACTATGGCTACACCTTC. It encodes CASSSRGGFNYGYTF.

The chain uses TRBV7-2 and TRBJ1-5; D possibly corresponds to TRBD1 (6 bases). Germline V gives CDR1 SGHTA, CDR2 FQGNSA. CDR3 length: 15 residues. V lost 6 bases to trimming and J lost 4 bases, with 16 bases between them. As DNA, the CDR3 is TGTGCCAGCAGTCGCCAGGGGACCCGAAATCAGCCCCAGCATTTT. It codes for CASSRQGTRNQPQHF.

V gene TRBV28 combines with J gene TRBJ2-1, with D uncertain. Trimming took off 2 bases at V and 6 bases at J, with 2 bases between the two ends. The CDR3 is 11 amino acids. Germline lookup yields CDR1 MDHEN and CDR2 SYDVKM. The DNA for the CDR3 is TGTGCCAGCAGTTTACTCAATGAGCAGTTCTTC. It translates to CASSLLNEQFF.

The chain combines TRBV7-9 with TRBJ1-3, with a possible D match to TRBD1 (6 bases). There are 18 residues in the CDR3. From germline, CDR1 is SEHNR and CDR2 FQNEAQ (reference sequence). With 4 bases removed from V and 2 bases from J, the gap between germline ends came to 21 bases. The CDR3 region has the DNA TGTGCCAGCAGCTACGCGGGGGGGCTGGACCCGGCTGGAAACACCATATATTTT. Its protein is CASSYAGGLDPAGNTIYF. The full variable domain, its missing parts supplied by reference TRBV7-9 and TRBJ1-3, is DTGVSQNPRHKITKRGQNVTFRCDPISEHNRLYWYRQTLGQGPEFLTYFQNEAQLEKSRLLSDRFSAERPKGSFSTLEIQRTEQGDSAMYLCASSYAGGLDPAGNTIYFGEGSWLTVV.

Comment on this clone: The junction differs from germline at one of its ends, possibly a read error. The genes are TRBV23-1 and TRBJ2-5; 10 nucleotides match TRBD1. TRBV23-1 is placed among ORFs of uncertain function. The CDR3 length is 17 residues. The DNA for the CDR3 is TGCGCCAGCAACCACACTTGGGACAGGGGCCCTCAAGGGACCCAGTACTTC. Encoded protein: CASNHTWDRGPQGTQYF.

The genes are TRBV19 and TRBJ1-5; a possible D gene is TRBD1 (6 bases). Per germline, CDR1 LNHDA and CDR2 SQIVND (reference sequence). Trimming removed 5 bases from V and 6 bases from J, with 8 bases in between. The CDR3 loop spans 12 amino acids. The CDR3 DNA sequence: TGTGCCAGTAGTGTCAGGGGTCAGCCCCAGCATTTT. This codes for CASSVRGQPQHF.

The chain employs TRBV29-1 and TRBJ1-2, with no clear D. Germline CDR1 is SQVTM and CDR2 is ANQGSEA. The CDR3 loop spans 10 amino acids. V was pared by 3 bases and J by 4 bases, with 3 bases between. The CDR3 region has the DNA TGCAGCGTTGACGGCTATGGCTACACCTTC. This sequence encodes CSVDGYGYTF.

This clone was recorded once. The chain uses TRBV29-1 and TRBJ2-6, with D possibly TRBD1 on 6 matching bases. Germline V lookup: CDR1 SQVTM, CDR2 ANQGSEA. Trimming shortened V by 4 bases and J by 1 base, and 14 bases separated the two germline ends. This CDR3 is 16 amino acids long. In DNA, the CDR3 is TGCAGCGTTGCCGGGACACGGAGATCTGGGGCCAACGTCCTGACTTTC. Translated: CSVAGTRRSGANVLTF.

The J gene is TRBJ2-1, the V gene TRBV28, with TRBD2 matching 7 bases. CDR3 length: 16 residues. The germline V gene encodes CDR1 MDHEN and CDR2 SYDVKM. The V segment lost 5 bases and the J segment 2 bases; nucleotides outside the gene matches: 9. Written as DNA, the CDR3 is TGTGCCAGCAGTCCCGGCGGGGCGGGAGCCTACAATGAGCAGTTCTTC. Translating it yields CASSPGGAGAYNEQFF.

J is TRBJ2-1 and V is TRBV7-3; 11 bases line up with TRBD1. J gave up 7 bases and V 2 bases, and 4 bases lay outside the gene matches. There are 15 residues in the CDR3. Germline loops: CDR1 SGHTA, CDR2 FQGTGA. The CDR3 region is CASSLLGTGGNEQFF. CDR3 nucleotides: TGTGCCAGCAGCTTATTGGGGACAGGGGGAAATGAGCAGTTCTTC. Filled out from reference TRBV7-3 and TRBJ2-1, the complete variable domain reads GAGVSQTPSNKVTEKGKYVELRCDPISGHTALYWYRQSLGQGPEFLIYFQGTGAADDSGLPNDRFFAVRPEGSVSTLKIQRTERGDSAVYLCASSLLGTGGNEQFFGPGTRLTVL.

The genes are TRBV11-3 and TRBJ2-1; D might be TRBD1 (6 bases). This CDR3 contains 15 residues. Germline CDR1 SGHNT, CDR2 YENEEA. Trimming shortened V by 1 base and J by 5 bases, and 12 bases separated the two germline ends. The CDR3 DNA is TGTGCCAGCAGCTTAGCGGGACACCCAGACAATGAGCAGTTCTTC. It encodes CASSLAGHPDNEQFF.

This sequence joins TRBV27 and TRBJ2-7; 8 nucleotides match TRBD2. CDR3 length equals 15 residues. The ends lost 3 bases at V and 4 bases at J; junction bases unmatched: 8. Germline V lookup: CDR1 MNHEY, CDR2 SMNVEV (reference sequence). CDR3: CASSFLRSGTYEQYF. The CDR3 DNA sequence: TGTGCCAGCAGTTTTCTACGTAGCGGGACGTACGAGCAGTACTTC.

The chain carries TRBV11-2 and TRBJ2-7; TRBD1 matches 12 bases. V lost 5 bases to trimming and J lost 6 bases; unmatched junction nucleotides: 8. CDR1 and CDR2 from the germline V gene are SGHAT and FQNNGV. This CDR3 is built from 15 residues. For the CDR3, the DNA is TGTGCCAGCAGCGTCCGGGACAGGGGGCGTGGCGAGCAGTACTTC. It encodes CASSVRDRGRGEQYF.

The CDR3 sequence: CASYRGDATEAFF. CDR3 nucleotide sequence: TGTGCCAGCTACCGGGGGGATGCCACTGAAGCTTTCTTT. The gene calls are TRBV28 and TRBJ1-1, with D tentatively TRBD1 (5 bases). The V and J ends lost 8 bases and 4 bases respectively, with 14 bases between them. Germline lookup yields CDR1 MDHEN and CDR2 SYDVKM. CDR3 length: 13 amino acids. Full variable domain (remainder filled in from reference TRBV28 and TRBJ1-1): DVKVTQSSRYLVKRTGEKVFLECVQDMDHENMFWYRQDPGLGLRLIYFSYDVKMKEKGDIPEGYSVSREKKERFSLILESASTNQTSMYLCASYRGDATEAFFGQGTRLTVV.